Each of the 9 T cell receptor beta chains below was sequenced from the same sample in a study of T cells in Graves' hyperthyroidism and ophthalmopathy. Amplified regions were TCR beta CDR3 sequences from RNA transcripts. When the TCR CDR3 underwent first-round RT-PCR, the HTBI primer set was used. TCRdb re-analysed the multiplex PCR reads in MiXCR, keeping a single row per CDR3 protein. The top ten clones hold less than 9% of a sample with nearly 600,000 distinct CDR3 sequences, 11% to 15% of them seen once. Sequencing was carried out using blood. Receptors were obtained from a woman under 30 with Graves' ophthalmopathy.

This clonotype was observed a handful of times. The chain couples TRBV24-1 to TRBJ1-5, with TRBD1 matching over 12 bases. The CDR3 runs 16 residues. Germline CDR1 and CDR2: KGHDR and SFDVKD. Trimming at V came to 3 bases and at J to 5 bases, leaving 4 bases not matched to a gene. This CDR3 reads CATSDARDRGHQPQHF. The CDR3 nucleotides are TGTGCCACCAGTGATGCCCGGGACAGGGGGCATCAGCCCCAGCATTTT.

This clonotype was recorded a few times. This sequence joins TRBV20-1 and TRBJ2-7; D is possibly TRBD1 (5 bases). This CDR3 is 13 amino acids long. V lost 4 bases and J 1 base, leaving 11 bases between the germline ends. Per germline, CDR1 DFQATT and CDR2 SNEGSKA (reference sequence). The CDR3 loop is CSAILPGSYEQYF. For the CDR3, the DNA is TGCAGTGCTATTTTGCCAGGGTCCTACGAGCAGTACTTC.

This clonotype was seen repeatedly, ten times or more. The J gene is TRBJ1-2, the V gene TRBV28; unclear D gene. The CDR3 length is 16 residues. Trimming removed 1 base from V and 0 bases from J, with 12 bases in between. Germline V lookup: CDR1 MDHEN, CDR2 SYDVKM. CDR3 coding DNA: TGTGCCAGCAGTTTATCGTCCCCCAGAGCTAACTATGGCTACACCTTC. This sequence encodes CASSLSSPRANYGYTF.

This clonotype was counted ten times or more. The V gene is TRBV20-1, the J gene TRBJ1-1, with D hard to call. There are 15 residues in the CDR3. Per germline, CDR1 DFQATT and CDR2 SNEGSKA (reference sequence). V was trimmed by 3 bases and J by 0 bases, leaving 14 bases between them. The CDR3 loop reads CSASRSSGLNTEAFF. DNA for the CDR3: TGCAGTGCTAGTCGGTCATCAGGCCTGAACACTGAAGCTTTCTTT.

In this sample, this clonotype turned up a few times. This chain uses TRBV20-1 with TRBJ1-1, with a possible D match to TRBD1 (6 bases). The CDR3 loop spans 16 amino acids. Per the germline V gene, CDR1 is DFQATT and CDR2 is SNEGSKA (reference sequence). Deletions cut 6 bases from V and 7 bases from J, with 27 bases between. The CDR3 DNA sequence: TGCAGTGCCCAGACCCGGGACACGGGTTTTCGGATTGAAGCTTTCTTT. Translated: CSAQTRDTGFRIEAFF.

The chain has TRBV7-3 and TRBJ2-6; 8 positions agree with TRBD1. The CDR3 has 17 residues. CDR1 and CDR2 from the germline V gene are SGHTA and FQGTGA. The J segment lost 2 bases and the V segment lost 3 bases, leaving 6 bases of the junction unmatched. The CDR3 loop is CASSFQGAWTGANVLTF. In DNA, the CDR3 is TGTGCCAGCAGCTTTCAGGGGGCGTGGACTGGGGCCAACGTCCTGACTTTC.

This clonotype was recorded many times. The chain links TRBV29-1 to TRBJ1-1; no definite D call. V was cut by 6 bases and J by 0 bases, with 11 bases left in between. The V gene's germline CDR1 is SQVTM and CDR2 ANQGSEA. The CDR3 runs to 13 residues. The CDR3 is CSVGRRMNTEAFF. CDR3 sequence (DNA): TGCAGCGTCGGGCGCCGGATGAACACTGAAGCTTTCTTT.

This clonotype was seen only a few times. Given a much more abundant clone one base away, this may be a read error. The CDR3 reads CASSLSVWTTSYNGQFF. CDR3 coding DNA: TGTGCCAGCAGCTTAAGTGTATGGACAACTTCCTACAATGGGCAGTTCTTC. The chain couples TRBV7-2 to TRBJ2-1; a weak D match, TRBD1 (5 bases). CDR1 is SGHTA and CDR2 is FQGNSA in the germline V gene. The CDR3 sequence is 17 residues long.

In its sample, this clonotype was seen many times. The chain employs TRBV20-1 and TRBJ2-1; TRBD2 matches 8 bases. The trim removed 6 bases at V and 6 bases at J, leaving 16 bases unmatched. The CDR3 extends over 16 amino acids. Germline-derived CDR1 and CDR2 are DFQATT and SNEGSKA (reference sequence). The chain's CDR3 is CSALGPLAVGGNEQFF. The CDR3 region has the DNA TGCAGTGCGTTAGGGCCACTAGCGGTTGGTGGCAATGAGCAGTTCTTC.